The rows below give T cell receptor beta chains drawn from one sample of a study of blood T cell repertoires in COVID-19. Assay: immunoSEQ multiplex PCR; the TCRdb copy retains only in-frame clones and omits some. This table has about 83,000 clones, roughly nine tenths appearing once. Sequencing was done on a sample of peripheral blood. These TCRs come from an elderly woman with active or convalescent COVID-19. Both conserved end residues are part of each CDR3. A D gene is named only where the DNA matches it firmly. Not every row has a clone size; where given, it reads once, few, many or a size class.

d_call	j_call	v_call	clone_size	cdr3_nt	cdr3_aa
NA	TRBJ1-5	TRBV6-2/TRBV6-3	NA	TGTGCCAGCAGTTCATCTCCAGGTGGCAATCAGCCCCAGCATTTT	CASSSSPGGNQPQHF
NA	TRBJ2-3	TRBV5-1	NA	TGCGCCAGCAGCTTGGATGGGTCCTCGAGACTCGATACGCAGTATTTT	CASSLDGSSRLDTQYF
TRBD2	TRBJ2-1	TRBV7-2	NA	TGTGCCAGCAGCTTAGTGTGGCGGGGGGGCTACAATGAGCAGTTCTTC	CASSLVWRGGYNEQFF
NA	TRBJ1-5	TRBV2	NA	TGTGCCAGCAGGGAGGACTGGTTGGACAATCAGCCCCAGCATTTT	CASREDWLDNQPQHF
NA	TRBJ2-7	TRBV6-5	NA	TGTGCCAGCTGTCGTGGGGGCCTAGAGTACGAGCAGTACTTC	CASCRGGLEYEQYF
TRBD1	TRBJ2-2	TRBV7-8	NA	TGTGCCAGCAGCCGCCGGCAGGGGGCCGGGGAGCTGTTTTTT	CASSRRQGAGELFF
NA	TRBJ2-3	TRBV7-2	once	TGTGCCAGCAGCTTACAGATCACAGATACGCAGTATTTT	CASSLQITDTQYF
TRBD2	TRBJ2-5	TRBV5-1	NA	TGCGCCAGCAGCCCGGGACTAGCGGGGGGGCAAGAGACCCAGTACTTC	CASSPGLAGGQETQYF
TRBD1	TRBJ2-2	TRBV9	NA	TGTGCCAGCAGTCAAACAGGGGGGCTGGACACCGGGGAGCTGTTTTTT	CASSQTGGLDTGELFF
TRBD2	TRBJ2-3	TRBV6-2/TRBV6-3	NA	TGTGCCAGCAGTTACTCACTAGCGGGGGACACAGATACGCAGTATTTT	CASSYSLAGDTDTQYF
NA	TRBJ1-4	TRBV5-6	NA	TGTGCCAGCAGCGGGGGGTCGGCTAGAGCTAATGAAAAACTGTTTTTT	CASSGGSARANEKLFF
TRBD1	TRBJ1-5	TRBV9	once	TGTGCCAGCAGCGCAGGGGGGCGCCTCAGTCAGCCCCAGCATTTT	CASSAGGRLSQPQHF
NA	TRBJ1-5	TRBV2	NA	TGTGCCAGCAGTGTGGGACTCGGAGGCAATCAGCCCCAGCATTTT	CASSVGLGGNQPQHF
TRBD1	TRBJ1-1	TRBV19	NA	TGTGCCAGTAGTATGACAGGGGGCGTCACTGAAGCTTTCTTT	CASSMTGGVTEAFF
NA	TRBJ1-2	TRBV3-1/TRBV3-2	NA	TGTGCCAGCAGCCGCCAACAGGCGGGGTACTATGGCTACACCTTC	CASSRQQAGYYGYTF
NA	TRBJ2-5	TRBV6-5	NA	TGTGCCAGCAGTTATAGGGTGAAGGGGAGGAACGAGACCCAGTACTTC	CASSYRVKGRNETQYF
NA	TRBJ1-5	TRBV4-1	once	TGCGCCAGCAGCCAAACGATGGAAGGGGACTATCAGCCCCAGCATTTT	CASSQTMEGDYQPQHF